These T cell receptor beta chains were read from a single sample in a study of CD8+ T cells in alopecia areata. This table comes from immunoSEQ multiplex PCR, and its TCRdb copy is limited to in-frame clones, with some not included. The sample consists of 61,000 or so clones, around 96% of them appearing once. Sequenced here: CD8+ T cells sorted from blood, sampled at week 0. These receptors originate from a human donor with alopecia areata. Each CDR3 is given with its conserved first and last residue. D genes are given only for firm matches. A clone size is listed for some rows: how often the clone was seen (once, few, many), or a class if it is expanded.

D | size | J | V | DNA | CDR3
TRBD1 | - | TRBJ2-7 | TRBV4-1 | TGCGCCAGCAGCCAAGTGGCAGGGGGCCCCTACGAGCAGTACTTC | CASSQVAGGPYEQYF
- | - | TRBJ2-7 | TRBV11-3 | TGTGCCAGCAGCGCCCACGCCGGGGCCCCCTACGAGCAGTACTTC | CASSAHAGAPYEQYF
TRBD1 | - | TRBJ2-1 | TRBV4-2 | TGTGCCAGCAGCCAAGAAGGAGACAGGGTAAAGAATGAGCAGTTCTTC | CASSQEGDRVKNEQFF
TRBD1 | - | TRBJ1-1 | TRBV4-1 | TGCGCCAGCAGCCAAGGGGACAGGGGCACTGAAGCTTTCTTT | CASSQGDRGTEAFF
- | - | TRBJ2-2 | TRBV29-1 | TGCAGCGTGTCAGGGGGGACCGGGGAGCTGTTTTTT | CSVSGGTGELFF
TRBD1 | - | TRBJ2-4 | TRBV9 | TGTGCCAGCAGCCCCCCCGGGACAGACAACATTCAGTACTTC | CASSPPGTDNIQYF
- | - | TRBJ2-1 | TRBV5-6 | TGTGCCAGCAGCTTGGTTCTGCGGGGGCGCGGCAATGAGCAGTTCTTC | CASSLVLRGRGNEQFF
- | - | TRBJ2-1 | TRBV4-1 | TGCGCCAGCAGCCAAGGGGCGGGGTTAACCTACAATGAGCAGTTCTTC | CASSQGAGLTYNEQFF
TRBD1 | - | TRBJ2-2 | TRBV27 | TGTGCCAGCAGTTTATCCGGACAGGGGGCCACCGGGGAGCTGTTTTTT | CASSLSGQGATGELFF
- | - | TRBJ1-1 | TRBV6-5 | TGTGCCAGCAGTTACTGGGACGGTGAAGCTTTCTTT | CASSYWDGEAFF
- | - | TRBJ2-3 | TRBV27 | TGTGCCAGCAGTTTATATTCAGGGATCAGCACAGATACGCAGTATTTT | CASSLYSGISTDTQYF
- | - | TRBJ2-7 | TRBV7-8 | TGTGCCAGCAGGGATGAAACCTACGAGCAGTACTTC | CASRDETYEQYF
TRBD1 | - | TRBJ2-7 | TRBV27 | TGTGCCAGCAGTTTATCCGGGACAGGGGACTCATACTCCTACGAGCAGTACTTC | CASSLSGTGDSYSYEQYF
- | - | TRBJ2-5 | TRBV4-2 | TGTGCCAGCAGCCAAGACGGGACCCACTCCCAAGAGACCCAGTACTTC | CASSQDGTHSQETQYF
- | - | TRBJ2-2 | TRBV27 | TGTGCCAGCAGTTTTGGGGCGAACACCGGGGAGCTGTTTTTT | CASSFGANTGELFF
TRBD2 | - | TRBJ2-3 | TRBV27 | TGTGCCAGCAGTCCACTAGCGGGGGAGGCAGATACGCAGTATTTT | CASSPLAGEADTQYF
- | once | TRBJ1-1 | TRBV5-1 | TGCGCCAGCAGCCCAGGACAAGGGAACACTGAAGCTTTCTTT | CASSPGQGNTEAFF
TRBD1 | - | TRBJ2-2 | TRBV6-5 | TGTGCCAGCTCTCGGACAGGTACCACCGGGGAGCTGTTTTTT | CASSRTGTTGELFF
- | once | TRBJ2-1 | TRBV7-6 | TGTGCCAGCAGCTTTTCGTCGTTGGATGGGGTCTTGCATGAGCAGTTCTTC | CASSFSSLDGVLHEQFF
TRBD2 | - | TRBJ2-1 | TRBV4-1 | TGCGCCAGCAGCCTGGGACTAGCGGGCGGCTATGAGCAGTTCTTC | CASSLGLAGGYEQFF
TRBD1 | medium-sized | TRBJ1-2 | TRBV4-1 | TGCGCCAGCAGCCAAGATCACAGGGGCTATGGCTACACCTTC | CASSQDHRGYGYTF
- | once | TRBJ2-7 | TRBV18 | TGTGCCAGCTCACCAGTGGGCGGCTCCTACGAGCAGTACTTC | CASSPVGGSYEQYF
TRBD1 | once | TRBJ2-1 | TRBV7-9 | TGTGCCAGCAGCTTAAGACAGGGGGGACTCAATGAGCAGTTCTTC | CASSLRQGGLNEQFF
- | - | TRBJ2-7 | TRBV4-2 | TGTGCCAGCAGCCAAGACGGACAGCCATCCTACGAGCAGTACTTC | CASSQDGQPSYEQYF
TRBD1 | - | TRBJ1-2 | TRBV4-1 | TGCGCCAGCAGCCAAGGGGGACAGGGAACCACCTTC | CASSQGGQGTTF
TRBD2 | - | TRBJ2-3 | TRBV4-1 | TGCGCCAGCAGCCAAGTCCCGCCGTGGGCTAGCGGGGACCACCCCACAGATACGCAGTATTTT | CASSQVPPWASGDHPTDTQYF
- | - | TRBJ2-5 | TRBV15 | TGTGCCACCAGCAGGAGGGGCGAAGAGACCCAGTACTTC | CATSRRGEETQYF
- | - | TRBJ2-7 | TRBV21-1 | TGTGCCAGCAGCAAAAGACAGGGGGCCCACGAGCAGTACTTC | CASSKRQGAHEQYF